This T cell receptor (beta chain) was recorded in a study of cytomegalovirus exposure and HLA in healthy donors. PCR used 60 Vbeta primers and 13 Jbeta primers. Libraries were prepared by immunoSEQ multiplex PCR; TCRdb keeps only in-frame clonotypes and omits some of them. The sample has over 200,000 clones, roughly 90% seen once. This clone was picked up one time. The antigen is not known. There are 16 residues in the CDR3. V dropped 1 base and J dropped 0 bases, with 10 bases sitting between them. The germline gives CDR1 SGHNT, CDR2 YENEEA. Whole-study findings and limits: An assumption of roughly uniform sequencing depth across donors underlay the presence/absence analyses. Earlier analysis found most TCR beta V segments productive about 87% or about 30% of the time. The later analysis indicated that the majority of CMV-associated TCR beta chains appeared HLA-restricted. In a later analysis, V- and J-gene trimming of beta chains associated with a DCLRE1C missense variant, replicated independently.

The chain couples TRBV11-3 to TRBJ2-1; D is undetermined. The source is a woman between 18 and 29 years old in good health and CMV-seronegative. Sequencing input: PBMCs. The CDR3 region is CASSLAQVISYNEQFF. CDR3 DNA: TGTGCCAGCAGCTTAGCTCAGGTAATCTCCTACAATGAGCAGTTCTTC.